This is a list of T cell receptor beta chains from one sample in a study of cytomegalovirus exposure and HLA in healthy donors. Produced via immunoSEQ multiplex PCR; TCRdb's table is partial and in-frame only. The sample holds approximately 160,000 clones, about four fifths seen once. Source material: PBMCs. The receptors shown here come from a boy younger than 10 in good health and CMV-seronegative. CDR3s leave out the opening cysteine and the closing phenylalanine or tryptophan. Each record gives: V gene, CDR3 protein.

V gene: TRBV30
CDR3 protein: AWGVREPGNTIY

V gene: TRBV10-3
CDR3 protein: AITPGQVYGYT

V gene: TRBV6-5
CDR3 protein: ASSSTGNQPQH

V gene: TRBV5-1
CDR3 protein: ASRSGKQETQY

V gene: TRBV12-5
CDR3 protein: ASGLVQVFSTYQTQGPQH

V gene: TRBV27
CDR3 protein: ASGKAVDTQY

V gene: TRBV5-1
CDR3 protein: ASSLGLAADQH

V gene: TRBV7-8
CDR3 protein: ASSLRIMGQTGELF

V gene: TRBV27
CDR3 protein: ASSSQGGTNEKLF

V gene: TRBV19
CDR3 protein: ASIGLAGGTYNEQF

V gene: TRBV5-6
CDR3 protein: ASSPLDRDSYGYT

V gene: TRBV9
CDR3 protein: ASSSQQGDIQY

V gene: TRBV15
CDR3 protein: ATSRVVRGTEAF

V gene: TRBV29-1
CDR3 protein: SVGDRPWDEQF

V gene: TRBV5-1
CDR3 protein: ASSFLAGGSYNEQF

V gene: TRBV7-7
CDR3 protein: ASSPTGGTYEQY

V gene: TRBV14
CDR3 protein: ASSQDSTVDLRTEAF

V gene: TRBV4-2
CDR3 protein: ASSQPPGLADTDTQY

V gene: TRBV21-1
CDR3 protein: ASMIRGSNQPQH

V gene: TRBV9
CDR3 protein: ASSPGDGLELSYEQY

V gene: TRBV19
CDR3 protein: ASCSDRAGGNQPQH

V gene: TRBV7-9
CDR3 protein: ASSRRLAGGVTDTQY

V gene: TRBV6-1
CDR3 protein: ASSVRVNTEAF

V gene: TRBV9
CDR3 protein: ASSFGLAGAYEQY

V gene: TRBV10-1
CDR3 protein: ASSDSGQPELF

V gene: TRBV9
CDR3 protein: ASSGLAGGPEETQY

V gene: TRBV27
CDR3 protein: ASSSRVLYYEQY

V gene: TRBV27
CDR3 protein: ASSRDRLNTGELF

V gene: TRBV27
CDR3 protein: ASSSTSVVGYT

V gene: TRBV14
CDR3 protein: ASSGAGATYEQY

V gene: TRBV4-1
CDR3 protein: ASSQDLAGGSLTGELF

V gene: TRBV5-4
CDR3 protein: ASSFNFGTEAF

V gene: TRBV25-1
CDR3 protein: ASTVGEGTDTQY

V gene: TRBV28
CDR3 protein: ASSLLEGQGNTEAF

V gene: TRBV6-5
CDR3 protein: ASSYGRRVTEAF

V gene: TRBV29-1
CDR3 protein: SVGGRANQPQH

V gene: TRBV4-1
CDR3 protein: ASSSLREQF

V gene: TRBV29-1
CDR3 protein: SVEDRRQHRAKNIQY

V gene: TRBV7-6
CDR3 protein: ASSLWGWEANTEAF

V gene: TRBV2
CDR3 protein: ASSEGGEATQY

V gene: TRBV30
CDR3 protein: AWSADLGAYGYT

V gene: TRBV5-4
CDR3 protein: ASSSAVLRAPQETQY